These 6 T cell receptor beta chains were sequenced from one sample in a study of blood T cell repertoires in COVID-19. Generated by immunoSEQ multiplex PCR, the TCRdb table keeps only in-frame clones and is missing some. This table has fewer than 100,000 clones, nearly 90% appearing once. Material: peripheral blood. These receptors all come from a man aged 65 to 79 with acute or convalescent COVID-19.

The V call is TRBV5-1, the J call TRBJ1-3, with D unclear. From germline, CDR1 is SGHRS and CDR2 YFSETQ. This CDR3 is 16 amino acids long. V gave up 3 bases and J gave up 0 bases, with 13 bases separating them. CDR3 sequence: CASSSDSPGSGNTIYF. CDR3 nucleotides: TGCGCCAGCAGCTCCGATTCACCCGGCTCTGGAAACACCATATATTTT.

The chain joins TRBV7-9 to TRBJ1-3; no clear D. CDR3 length: 16 amino acids. V lost 3 bases and J lost 4, with 16 bases in between. From germline, CDR1 is SEHNR and CDR2 FQNEAQ (reference sequence). CDR3 sequence (DNA): TGTGCCAGCAGCTTCCTGGACCGGGAACCGGGAAACACCATATATTTT. Its translation: CASSFLDREPGNTIYF. Full variable domain (remainder filled in from reference TRBV7-9 and TRBJ1-3): DTGVSQNPRHKITKRGQNVTFRCDPISEHNRLYWYRQTLGQGPEFLTYFQNEAQLEKSRLLSDRFSAERPKGSFSTLEIQRTEQGDSAMYLCASSFLDREPGNTIYFGEGSWLTVV.

This clone came up once. The V and J genes are TRBV5-1 and TRBJ2-7, with TRBD1 as a possible D gene (6 bases). The germline CDR1 and CDR2 sequences are SGHRS and YFSETQ. The CDR3 is made up of 16 amino acids. Trimming stripped 1 base from V and 2 bases from J, with 16 bases between. CDR3 sequence: CASSLMPGDQAYEQYF. CDR3 nucleotide sequence: TGCGCCAGCAGCTTGATGCCAGGGGACCAAGCCTACGAGCAGTACTTC.

The genes are TRBV18 and TRBJ1-2, with D perhaps TRBD1 (6 bases). Between the trimmed V and J ends, which lost 0 bases and 4 bases, there was a span of 9 bases. Germline CDR1 KGHSH, CDR2 LQKENI. This CDR3 is 14 amino acids long. This chain's CDR3 is CASSPPTGPYGYTF. The CDR3 DNA sequence: TGTGCCAGCTCACCACCCACAGGGCCCTATGGCTACACCTTC.

The chain has TRBV5-1 and TRBJ1-5; D might be TRBD1 (6 bases). With 2 bases removed from V and 7 bases from J, the gap between germline ends came to 10 bases. Germline lookup yields CDR1 SGHRS and CDR2 YFSETQ. The CDR3 consists of 13 residues. CDR3 in DNA: TGCGCCAGCAGCTTATCAGGGGACCAGCCCCAGCATTTT. Translation: CASSLSGDQPQHF.

The gene calls are TRBV11-1 and TRBJ1-6, with a weak D call TRBD1 (6 bases). V gave up 4 bases and J gave up 2 bases, with 9 bases separating them. The CDR3 consists of 15 residues. The germline gives CDR1 SGHAT, CDR2 FQDESV (reference sequence). The DNA for the CDR3 is TGTGCCAGCAGCTCTAGGACAGCCTATAATTCACCCCTCCACTTT. Amino acid sequence: CASSSRTAYNSPLHF.